The rows below give T cell receptor beta chains drawn from one sample of a study of cytomegalovirus exposure and HLA in healthy donors. Using immunoSEQ multiplex PCR, the repertoire was profiled, and TCRdb retains in-frame clones only, with some absent. The ten top clones account for roughly 1.2%, within a sample of about 200,000 clones. Sequencing was performed on PBMCs. These TCRs come from a girl aged 2-10 years in good health and CMV-seropositive. The CDR3 runs from the conserved cysteine through the conserved F or W. Fields, in order: V gene, J gene, D gene, CDR3 DNA, CDR3 protein. D genes are given only for firm matches.

>TRBV9|TRBJ1-4|TRBD1
TGTGCCAGCAGCGTTGGGACAGGGGGCCTGAATGAAAAACTGTTTTTT
CASSVGTGGLNEKLFF
>TRBV27|TRBJ2-7|TRBD1
TGTGCCAGCAGTCTCCGTGCGACAGGGCTCCAGTTTTCGTTC
CASSLRATGLQFSF
>TRBV5-1|TRBJ2-7|-
TGCGCCAGCAGCTTGTATGGGAAGGGGTCCTACGAGCAGTACTTC
CASSLYGKGSYEQYF
>TRBV19|TRBJ1-2|-
TGTGCCAGTAGTACCCCAAACCCGACGGGATCCTATGGCTACACCTTC
CASSTPNPTGSYGYTF
>TRBV7-9|TRBJ2-1|-
TGTGCCAGCAGCCTGGGGGCGGACGAGCAGTTCTTC
CASSLGADEQFF
>TRBV29-1|TRBJ2-5|-
TGCAGCGTTGTTCCCAGGGGATTAGCCCATGAAGAGACCCAGTACTTC
CSVVPRGLAHEETQYF
>TRBV5-4|TRBJ2-3|-
TGTGCCAGCAGCTTGCGGGGTTTCGCAGATACGCAGTATTTT
CASSLRGFADTQYF
>TRBV19|TRBJ2-2|TRBD2
TGTGCCAGTAGTCCTCATCCACAAGGACTAGCGGGAGCCTTAGCCGGGGAGCTGTTTTTT
CASSPHPQGLAGALAGELFF
>TRBV9|TRBJ1-4|-
TGTGCCAGCAGCGTGGGGATTGGGGCGGATGAAAAACTGTTTTTT
CASSVGIGADEKLFF
>TRBV28|TRBJ2-1|TRBD2
TGTGCCAGCAGTTTTCTAGAGGGAGGGGTCGCCTACAATGAGCAGTTCTTC
CASSFLEGGVAYNEQFF
>TRBV7-2|TRBJ2-3|TRBD2
TGTGCCAGCAGCTTAGATGCGGGAGGGTCGGATACGCAGTATTTT
CASSLDAGGSDTQYF
>TRBV6-5|TRBJ1-2|-
TGTGCCAGCAGTTACTCAAACGGGGATAACTATGGCTACACCTTC
CASSYSNGDNYGYTF
>TRBV6-4|TRBJ1-6|TRBD1
TGTGCCAGCAGTGACAGGCAGGGGGCCGGATTTTCGACCCTCCACTTT
CASSDRQGAGFSTLHF
>TRBV28|TRBJ2-2|TRBD1
TGTGCCAGCAGTGTGGGGACAGGGGGACCAAACACCGGGGAGCTGTTTTTT
CASSVGTGGPNTGELFF
>TRBV5-1|TRBJ2-7|TRBD2
TGCGCCAGCAGCTTAGGGGGGACTAGCGGGAGCTCCGAGCAGTACTTC
CASSLGGTSGSSEQYF
>TRBV4-1|TRBJ2-7|TRBD2
TGCGCCAGCAGCCAAGCAACTAGCGGGAGTTACGAGCAGTACTTC
CASSQATSGSYEQYF
>TRBV28|TRBJ1-3|-
TGTGCCAGCAGGAGTGGTAGCTCCTCTGGAAACACCATATATTTT
CASRSGSSSGNTIYF